This T cell receptor beta chain was sequenced in a study of T cells in Graves' hyperthyroidism and ophthalmopathy (dated by TCRdb to about 2019). Regarding the research as a whole: Peripheral blood samples were taken at initial diagnosis, before any treatment was given. A discovery cohort of about 95 patients, roughly 40 with Graves' ophthalmopathy and approximately 60 with stable Graves' hyperthyroidism, was used to find distinguishing TCR V-J signatures. Whether ophthalmopathy could be predicted prospectively was tested in an independent validation cohort made up of 18 to 20 hyperthyroidism patients plus 17 patients who later progressed to ophthalmopathy. For training and testing, the 100 or so patients in the discovery cohort were randomly divided in a 7:3 ratio. Thyroid tissue and blood T-cell repertoires from over 5 Graves' hyperthyroidism patients were also compared in the study. After blood sampling, hyperthyroidism patients were treated with methimazole at a starting dose of 30 mg daily, and ophthalmopathy patients were treated with high-dose intravenous methylprednisolone. The paper describes TCR Vbeta CDR3 sequencing of fewer than 150 peripheral blood samples, made up of roughly 40 ophthalmopathy patients, roughly 80 hyperthyroidism patients and about 17 progressor patients. Overall study outcomes, separate from this receptor: Ophthalmopathy was separated from stable hyperthyroidism by a 13 V-J signature model, with 87.88% sensitivity and around 81% specificity obtained in cross-validation and 80%/75% obtained in testing. Most expanded thyroid clonotypes (frequency above 0.001) were also detected in blood, suggesting blood repertoires may reflect thyroid immune responses. In validation, the model predicted progression to ophthalmopathy with roughly 70% sensitivity and roughly 72% specificity, a median of about 6.7 months before onset. Sample size was not statistically predetermined, and blinding of investigators to group allocation was not performed.

This clonotype was observed many times. Its binding antigen is unknown. Per-base qualities were not stored, and no clone one base away is much larger. Inclusive of the bounding cysteine and phenylalanine, the CDR3 is 12 residues long. The entry retains the CDR3 DNA only, 36 bases that are in frame from base 1. CDR1 LNHDA and CDR2 SQIVND are derived from the germline V gene (reference sequence). V sheds 8 bases and J sheds 7 bases, leaving 14 bases between their ends. A patient counted as having stable Graves' hyperthyroidism if no progression to ophthalmopathy occurred over 18 months of follow-up. Hyperthyroidism patients were newly diagnosed, with disease duration under 2 months, and aged 18 to 65 years. The study excluded patients with uncontrolled infections, other autoimmune diseases, pregnancy or lactation. Clinical symptoms, serum thyroxine and TRAb, thyroid ultrasound, and orbital computed tomography formed the basis for the diagnoses. PBMCs were isolated from 8 to 10 ml of fresh peripheral blood by Ficoll-Paque density gradient centrifugation. Trizol reagent was used to extract total RNA, and RNA quality was then checked on an Agilent 2100 Bioanalyzer.

Amplification of TCR beta CDR3 regions was carried out from RNA transcripts. A first-round RT-PCR of the TCR CDR3 used the HTBI primer set with the Qiagen OneStep RT-PCR kit. Libraries were constructed in a second round of multiplex PCR, after which size selection and purification were carried out. The libraries were sequenced on an Illumina HiSeq2000 using paired-end 100 bp reads. In the authors' own workflow: SOAPnuke was used to process the raw data, throwing out any read that contained adapters or uncalled bases, had a mean Phred below 15, or lacked an exact constant-primer or identifier match. COPE v1.2.5 was used to merge high-quality paired reads, and clonotypes were defined as unique nucleotide sequences. MiTCR v1.1 was used to align the clonotypes against IMGT TRBV, TRBD and TRBJ reference segments. Analysis was restricted to V-J combinations with a frequency above 0.0001, which covered 98% to 99.2% of repertoires. The TCS score was defined as the ratio of F50 (clonal expansion) to E x V (chaos), calculated using BLOSUM62-based TCRdist between CDR3 peptides within each V-J. Welch's t-statistics and random forest reduced fewer than 550 V-J features to under 15, which were used in a naive Bayes classifier (R e1071). The Morisita-Horn index was used to measure how similar the thyroid and blood repertoires were. TCRdb's own reprocessing of the public reads used fastp at Q25 and MiXCR and kept productive beta chains. Rows with a matching CDR3 protein are joined into one entry that keeps the most common DNA and genes. The V and J calls come from TCRdb's annotation, not from the publication. Within this sample are around 800,000 distinct CDR3 sequences, with approximately 40% of them counted one time only. Jointly, the top ten make up around 10% of the sample.

This sequence uses TRBV19 and TRBJ1-2, and TRBD1 may be the D gene, going by 5 matching bases. The receptor comes from a man between 18 and 35 years old with Graves' hyperthyroidism. Specimen: blood. This receptor carries the CDR3 CASLRQGGGYTF. Read as DNA, the sequence is TGTGCCAGTTTAAGGCAGGGCGGTGGCTACACCTTC.